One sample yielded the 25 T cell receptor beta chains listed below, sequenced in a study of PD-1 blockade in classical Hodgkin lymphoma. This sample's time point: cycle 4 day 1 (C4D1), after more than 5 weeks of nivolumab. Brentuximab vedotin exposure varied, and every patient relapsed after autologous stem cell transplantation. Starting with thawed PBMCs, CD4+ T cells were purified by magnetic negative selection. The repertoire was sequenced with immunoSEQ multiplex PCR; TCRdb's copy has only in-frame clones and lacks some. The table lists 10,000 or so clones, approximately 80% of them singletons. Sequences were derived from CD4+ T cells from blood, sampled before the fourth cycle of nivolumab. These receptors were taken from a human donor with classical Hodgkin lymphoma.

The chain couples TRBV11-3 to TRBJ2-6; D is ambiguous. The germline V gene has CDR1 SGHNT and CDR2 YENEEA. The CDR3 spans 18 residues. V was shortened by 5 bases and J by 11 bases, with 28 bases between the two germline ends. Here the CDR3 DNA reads TGTGCCAGCAGCAGAGTTGGCGATCTCGACAAGTCGGGCCACGTCCTGACTTTC. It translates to CASSRVGDLDKSGHVLTF.

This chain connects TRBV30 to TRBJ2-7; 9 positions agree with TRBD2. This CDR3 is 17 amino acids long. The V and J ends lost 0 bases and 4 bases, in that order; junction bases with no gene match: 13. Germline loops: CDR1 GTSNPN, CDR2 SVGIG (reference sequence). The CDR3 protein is CAWSVPRASGVWYEQYF. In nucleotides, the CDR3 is TGTGCCTGGAGTGTACCCCGGGCTAGCGGGGTGTGGTACGAGCAGTACTTC.

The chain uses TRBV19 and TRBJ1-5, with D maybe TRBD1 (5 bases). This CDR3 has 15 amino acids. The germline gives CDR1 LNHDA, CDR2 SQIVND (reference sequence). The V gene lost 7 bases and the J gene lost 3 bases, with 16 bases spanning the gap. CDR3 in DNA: TGTGCCAGTAATTTACAGGCGCCGCTCAATCAGCCCCAGCATTTT. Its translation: CASNLQAPLNQPQHF.

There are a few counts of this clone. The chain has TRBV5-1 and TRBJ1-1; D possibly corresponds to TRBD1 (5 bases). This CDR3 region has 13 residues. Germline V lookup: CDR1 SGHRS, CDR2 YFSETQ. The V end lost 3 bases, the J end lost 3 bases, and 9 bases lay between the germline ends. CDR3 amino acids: CASSWDGDTEAFF. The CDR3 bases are TGCGCCAGCAGCTGGGACGGTGACACTGAAGCTTTCTTT.

The CDR3 DNA follows: TGCGCCAGCAGCCCCACACGGGACAGGGGGCACGAGACCCAGTACTTC. Translated, it gives CASSPTRDRGHETQYF. V is TRBV5-1 and J is TRBJ2-5; TRBD1 agrees at 12 bases. Per the germline V gene, CDR1 is SGHRS and CDR2 is YFSETQ. V trimming: 4 bases; J trimming: 5 bases; junction bases outside the gene matches: 9. CDR3 length: 16 residues.

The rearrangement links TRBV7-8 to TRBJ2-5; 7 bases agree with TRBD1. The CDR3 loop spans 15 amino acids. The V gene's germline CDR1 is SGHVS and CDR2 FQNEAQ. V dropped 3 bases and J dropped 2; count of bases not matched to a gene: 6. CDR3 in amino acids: CASSFNTGQQETQYF. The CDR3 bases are TGTGCCAGCAGCTTCAATACGGGACAGCAAGAGACCCAGTACTTC.

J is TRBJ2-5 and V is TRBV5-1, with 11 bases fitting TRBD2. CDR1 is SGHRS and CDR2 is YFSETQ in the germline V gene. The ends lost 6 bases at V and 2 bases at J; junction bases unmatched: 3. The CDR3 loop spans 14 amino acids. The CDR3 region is CASTSSGGQETQYF. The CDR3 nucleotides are TGCGCCAGCACATCTAGCGGGGGGCAAGAGACCCAGTACTTC.

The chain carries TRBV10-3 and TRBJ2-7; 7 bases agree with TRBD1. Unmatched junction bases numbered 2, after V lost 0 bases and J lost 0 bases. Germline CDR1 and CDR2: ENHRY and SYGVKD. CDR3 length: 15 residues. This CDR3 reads CAISESAGGSYEQYF. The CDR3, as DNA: TGTGCCATCAGTGAGTCTGCAGGGGGCTCCTACGAGCAGTACTTC.

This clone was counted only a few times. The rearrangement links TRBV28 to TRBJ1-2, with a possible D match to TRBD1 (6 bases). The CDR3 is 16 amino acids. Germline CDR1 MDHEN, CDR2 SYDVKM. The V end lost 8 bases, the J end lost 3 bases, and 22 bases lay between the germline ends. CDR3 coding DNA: TGTGCCAGCGGAGGCACAGGGCATGTTAGGTACTATGGCTACACCTTC. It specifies CASGGTGHVRYYGYTF.

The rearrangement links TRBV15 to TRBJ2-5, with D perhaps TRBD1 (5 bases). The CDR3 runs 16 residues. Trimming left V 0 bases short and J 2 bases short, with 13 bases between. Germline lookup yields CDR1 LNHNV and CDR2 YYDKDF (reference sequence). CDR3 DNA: TGTGCCACCAGCAGAGATGAATGGGGCAGACAAGAGACCCAGTACTTC. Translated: CATSRDEWGRQETQYF.

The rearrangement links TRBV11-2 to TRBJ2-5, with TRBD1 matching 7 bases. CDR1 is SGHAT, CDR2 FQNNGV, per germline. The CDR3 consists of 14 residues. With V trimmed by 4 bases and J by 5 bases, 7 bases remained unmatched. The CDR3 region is CASSSPTGTETQYF. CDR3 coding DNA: TGTGCCAGCAGCTCACCGACAGGGACGGAGACCCAGTACTTC.

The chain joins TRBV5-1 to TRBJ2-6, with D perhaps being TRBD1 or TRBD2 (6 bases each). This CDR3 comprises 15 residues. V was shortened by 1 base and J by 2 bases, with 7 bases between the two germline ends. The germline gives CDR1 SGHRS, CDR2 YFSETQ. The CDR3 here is CASSLRGAGANVLTF. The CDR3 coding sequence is TGCGCCAGCAGCTTGAGGGGGGCTGGGGCCAACGTCCTGACTTTC. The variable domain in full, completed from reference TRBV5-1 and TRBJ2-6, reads KAGVTQTPRYLIKTRGQQVTLSCSPISGHRSVSWYQQTPGQGLQFLFEYFSETQRNKGNFPGRFSGRQFSNSRSEMNVSTLELGDSALYLCASSLRGAGANVLTFGAGSRLTVL.

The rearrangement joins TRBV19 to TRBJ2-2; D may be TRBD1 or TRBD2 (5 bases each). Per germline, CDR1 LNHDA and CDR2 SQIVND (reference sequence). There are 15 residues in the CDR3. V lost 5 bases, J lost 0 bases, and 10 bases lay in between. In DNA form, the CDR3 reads TGTGCCAGTAGTCGTGGGACCACGAACACCGGGGAGCTGTTTTTT. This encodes CASSRGTTNTGELFF.

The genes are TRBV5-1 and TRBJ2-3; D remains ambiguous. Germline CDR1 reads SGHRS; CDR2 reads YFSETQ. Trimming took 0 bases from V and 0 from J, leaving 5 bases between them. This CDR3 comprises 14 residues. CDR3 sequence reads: CASSLGVSTDTQYF. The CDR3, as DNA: TGCGCCAGCAGCTTGGGCGTTAGCACAGATACGCAGTATTTT.

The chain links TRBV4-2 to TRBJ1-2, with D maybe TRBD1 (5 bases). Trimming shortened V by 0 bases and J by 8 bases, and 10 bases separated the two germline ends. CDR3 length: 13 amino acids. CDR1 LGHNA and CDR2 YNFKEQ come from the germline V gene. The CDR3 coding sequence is TGTGCCAGCAGCCAAGATTCTGGGGGGGGCTACACCTTC. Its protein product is CASSQDSGGGYTF.

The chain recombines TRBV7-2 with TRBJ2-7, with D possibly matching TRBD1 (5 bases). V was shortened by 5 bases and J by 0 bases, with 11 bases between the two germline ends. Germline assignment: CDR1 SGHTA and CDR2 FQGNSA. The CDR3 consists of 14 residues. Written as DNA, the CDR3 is TGTGCCAGCAGCCTCGACAGTCTCTCCTACGAGCAGTACTTC. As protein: CASSLDSLSYEQYF.

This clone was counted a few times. In DNA, the CDR3 is TGTGCCAGCAGCTTACTCCACATGAACACTGAAGCTTTCTTT. Translating it yields CASSLLHMNTEAFF. V and J are TRBV7-2 and TRBJ1-1; unclear D gene. V dropped 2 bases and J dropped 0 bases, with 7 bases sitting between them. CDR3 size: 14 residues. In germline, CDR1 is SGHTA, CDR2 FQGNSA.

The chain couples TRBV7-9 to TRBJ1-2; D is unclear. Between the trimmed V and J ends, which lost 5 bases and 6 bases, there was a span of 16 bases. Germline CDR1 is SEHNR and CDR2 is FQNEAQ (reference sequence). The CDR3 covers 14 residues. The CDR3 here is CASSPTFSADGYTF. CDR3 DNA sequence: TGTGCCAGCAGCCCTACCTTCTCTGCGGATGGCTACACCTTC.

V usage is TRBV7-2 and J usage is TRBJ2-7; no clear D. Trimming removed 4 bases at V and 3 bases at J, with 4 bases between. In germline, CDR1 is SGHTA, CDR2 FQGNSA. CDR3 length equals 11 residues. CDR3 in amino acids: CASSSIYEQYF. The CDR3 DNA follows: TGTGCCAGCAGCTCTATCTACGAGCAGTACTTC. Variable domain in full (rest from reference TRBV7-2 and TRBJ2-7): GAGVSQSPSNKVTEKGKDVELRCDPISGHTALYWYRQSLGQGLEFLIYFQGNSAPDKSGLPSDRFSAERTGGSVSTLTIQRTQQEDSAVYLCASSSIYEQYFGPGTRLTVT.

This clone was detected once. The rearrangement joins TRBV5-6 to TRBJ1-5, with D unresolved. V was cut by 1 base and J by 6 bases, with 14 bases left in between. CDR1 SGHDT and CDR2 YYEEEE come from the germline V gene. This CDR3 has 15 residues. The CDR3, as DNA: TGTGCCAGCAGCTTGTTCTTGGGAGTCAGTCAGCCCCAGCATTTT. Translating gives CASSLFLGVSQPQHF.

This CDR3 is CASTRDRNTEAFF. In nucleotides, the CDR3 is TGTGCCAGCACCCGGGACAGGAACACTGAAGCTTTCTTT. This chain uses TRBV6-1 with TRBJ1-1, with 7 bases aligning to TRBD1. Trimming at V came to 7 bases and at J to 1 base, leaving 3 bases not matched to a gene. Germline assignment: CDR1 MNHNS and CDR2 SASEGT. This CDR3 spans 13 amino acids.

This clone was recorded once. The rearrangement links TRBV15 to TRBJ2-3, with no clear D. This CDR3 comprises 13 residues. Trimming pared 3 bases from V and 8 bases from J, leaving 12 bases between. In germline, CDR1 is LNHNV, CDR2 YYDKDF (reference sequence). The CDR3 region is CATSRLGAPTQYF. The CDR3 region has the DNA TGTGCCACCAGCAGGCTTGGAGCTCCTACGCAGTATTTT.

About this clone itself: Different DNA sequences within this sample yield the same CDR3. The CDR3 region is CASSPGGDQPQHF. As DNA, the CDR3 is TGTGCCAGCTCACCAGGGGGGGATCAGCCCCAGCATTTT. The chain couples TRBV18 to TRBJ1-5, with D perhaps TRBD1 (5 bases). The germline V and J ends were trimmed by 2 bases and 5 bases, with 7 bases remaining between them. The CDR3 has 13 residues. Germline lookup yields CDR1 KGHSH and CDR2 LQKENI. Supplemented by reference TRBV18 and TRBJ1-5, the full variable domain reads NAGVMQNPRHLVRRRGQEARLRCSPMKGHSHVYWYRQLPEEGLKFMVYLQKENIIDESGMPKERFSAEFPKEGPSILRIQQVVRGDSAAYFCASSPGGDQPQHFGDGTRLSIL.

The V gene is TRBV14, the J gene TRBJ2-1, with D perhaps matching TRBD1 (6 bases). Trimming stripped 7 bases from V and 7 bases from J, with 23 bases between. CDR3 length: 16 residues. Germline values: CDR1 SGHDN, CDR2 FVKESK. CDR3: CASTQTWHWTENEQFF. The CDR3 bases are TGTGCCAGCACCCAGACCTGGCACTGGACAGAGAATGAGCAGTTCTTC.

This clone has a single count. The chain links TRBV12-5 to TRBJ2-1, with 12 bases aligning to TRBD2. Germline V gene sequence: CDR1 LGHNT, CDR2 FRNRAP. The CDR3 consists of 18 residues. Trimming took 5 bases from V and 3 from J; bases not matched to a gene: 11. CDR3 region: CASGTLAGGSGDYNEQFF. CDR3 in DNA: TGTGCTAGTGGTACACTAGCGGGAGGCTCTGGGGACTACAATGAGCAGTTCTTC.